The 14 T cell receptor beta chains reported below all come from one sample, sequenced in a study of regulatory T cells in long-lasting Graves disease. Time point denoted: newly diagnosed GD, antithyroid drugs for less than 3 months. RNA isolated from PBMCs was used to make the TCR library. Investigators prepared the TCR beta libraries by applying iRepertoire HTBI primers and Arm-PCR of CDR3 regions. TCRdb reprocessed the multiplex PCR reads with MiXCR, giving one entry per CDR3 protein. Here the sample spans a few hundred thousand distinct CDR3 sequences, over 20% being singletons. The sequencing here drew on peripheral blood mononuclear cells (PBMCs), taken at new diagnosis, from a patient treated with antithyroid drugs. These TCRs come from a female donor with Graves disease.

This clonotype was seen a handful of times. The J gene is TRBJ1-1, the V gene TRBV15; possibly TRBD1 for D (5 bases). The CDR3 runs 14 residues. Germline loops: CDR1 LNHNV, CDR2 YYDKDF (reference sequence). Trimming stripped 4 bases from V and 4 bases from J, with 13 bases between. CDR3 region: CATSKDSETTEAFF. The CDR3, as DNA: TGTGCCACCAGCAAAGACAGTGAGACCACTGAAGCTTTCTTT. The full variable domain, its missing parts supplied by reference TRBV15 and TRBJ1-1, is DAMVIQNPRYQVTQFGKPVTLSCSQTLNHNVMYWYQQKSSQAPKLLFHYYDKDFNNEADTPDNFQSRRPNTSFCFLDIRSPGLGDTAMYLCATSKDSETTEAFFGQGTRLTVV.

This clonotype was observed a handful of times. A much more abundant neighbour one base away suggests this may be a read error. J is TRBJ2-1 and V is TRBV7-9, with D possibly matching TRBD2 (6 bases). Trimming removed 5 bases at V and 12 bases at J, with 17 bases between. In germline, CDR1 is SEHNR, CDR2 FQNEAQ (reference sequence). This CDR3 is built from 13 residues. The CDR3 bases are TGTGCCAGCAGCCCCAAGCGGGTTACTGGGCAGTTCTTC. Amino acids: CASSPKRVTGQFF.

In its sample, this clonotype was seen once. This chain uses TRBV7-2 with TRBJ1-1; the match to TRBD1 covers 12 bases. Per germline, CDR1 SGHTA and CDR2 FQGNSA. CDR3 length: 15 residues. The V gene end was trimmed by 3 bases and the J gene end by 4 bases; junction bases not matched to a gene: 3. CDR3 region: CASSFRDRGRTEAFF. The CDR3 DNA follows: TGTGCCAGCAGCTTCCGGGACAGGGGGCGCACTGAAGCTTTCTTT.

The rearrangement joins TRBV19 to TRBJ1-1; 10 bases line up with TRBD1. J gave up 1 base and V 5 bases, and 13 bases lay outside the gene matches. Looked up from germline, CDR1 is LNHDA and CDR2 is SQIVND (reference sequence). The CDR3 totals 18 residues. CDR3 nucleotide sequence: TGTGCCAGTAGTGCCTTTTTCGGGACAGGGGCAGAGAACACTGAAGCTTTCTTT. It encodes CASSAFFGTGAENTEAFF.

This clonotype turned up a few times. The rearrangement uses TRBV7-8 and TRBJ1-5, with D tentatively TRBD1 (6 bases). Trimming took off 7 bases at V and 4 bases at J, with 17 bases between the two ends. The length of the CDR3 is 15 residues. The germline V gene has CDR1 SGHVS and CDR2 FQNEAQ. CDR3 nucleotides: TGTGCCAGCACCTCCACGGACAGTCGGAATCAGCCCCAGCATTTT. This codes for CASTSTDSRNQPQHF. Complete variable domain (other parts from reference TRBV7-8 and TRBJ1-5): GAGVSQSPRYKVAKRGQDVALRCDPISGHVSLFWYQQALGQGPEFLTYFQNEAQLDKSGLPSDRFFAERPEGSVSTLKIQRTQQEDSAVYLCASTSTDSRNQPQHFGDGTRLSIL.

The chain carries TRBV7-9 and TRBJ2-7; D remains ambiguous. CDR1 and CDR2 (germline): SEHNR, FQNEAQ (reference sequence). V lost 3 bases and J lost 3, with 12 bases in between. This CDR3 has 14 residues. DNA for the CDR3: TGTGCCAGCAGCTTGGATGGTCCAAACTACGAGCAGTACTTC. Its protein is CASSLDGPNYEQYF. The full variable domain, with the rest looked up from reference TRBV7-9 and TRBJ2-7, is DTGVSQNPRHKITKRGQNVTFRCDPISEHNRLYWYRQTLGQGPEFLTYFQNEAQLEKSRLLSDRFSAERPKGSFSTLEIQRTEQGDSAMYLCASSLDGPNYEQYFGPGTRLTVT.

This clonotype has a count of ten or more. The rearrangement joins TRBV7-2 to TRBJ2-3; D gene ambiguous. The length of the CDR3 is 13 residues. Between the trimmed V and J ends, which lost 4 bases and 5 bases, there was a span of 10 bases. In germline, CDR1 is SGHTA, CDR2 FQGNSA. The CDR3, as DNA: TGTGCCAGCAGCTCCCACGATTTAGATACGCAGTATTTT. Residues: CASSSHDLDTQYF.

This clonotype appeared many times. This chain joins TRBV6-1 and TRBJ2-7, with TRBD1 matching over 7 bases. V lost 6 bases and J lost 3; bases outside the gene matches: 14. Per the germline V gene, CDR1 is MNHNS and CDR2 is SASEGT. CDR3 length equals 16 residues. CDR3 residues: CASSEYYGTAVYEQYF. In DNA, the CDR3 is TGTGCCAGCAGCGAATACTATGGGACAGCCGTCTACGAGCAGTACTTC.

This clonotype was counted at least ten times. The V call is TRBV11-2, the J call TRBJ2-2, with D possibly TRBD1 on 5 matching bases. The germline V and J ends were trimmed by 5 bases and 5 bases, with 12 bases remaining between them. Germline loops: CDR1 SGHAT, CDR2 FQNNGV. This CDR3 is built from 14 residues. Here the CDR3 DNA reads TGTGCCAGCAGCGGGGAAGGGGTTACCGGGGAGCTGTTTTTT. This encodes CASSGEGVTGELFF.

Details on this clonotype: Just one base apart from a much larger clone, this may be a read error. The rearrangement joins TRBV12-3 or TRBV12-4 to TRBJ2-3; D is perhaps TRBD1 or TRBD2 (6 bases each). The germline V and J ends were trimmed by 8 bases and 2 bases, with 14 bases remaining between them. The CDR3 loop spans 14 amino acids. The CDR3 DNA reads TGTGCCAGCGACCGACGGGGGCCCACAGATACGCAGTATTTT. Protein sequence: CASDRRGPTDTQYF.

In regard to this clonotype: A far larger clone lies a single base away; this is likely a read error. The V and J genes are TRBV2 and TRBJ2-7, with 16 bases aligning to TRBD2. This CDR3 spans 17 amino acids. J lost 7 bases, V lost 6 bases, and 12 bases had no gene match. Germline CDR1 is SNHLY and CDR2 is FYNNEI. CDR3 sequence reads: CASRDGTSGRAYNEQYF. The DNA for the CDR3 is TGTGCCAGCAGAGACGGGACTAGCGGGAGGGCGTACAATGAGCAGTACTTC.

Ten or more counts support this clonotype. The chain recombines TRBV3-1 with TRBJ1-1; D is perhaps TRBD1 (5 bases). Germline V gives CDR1 LGHDT, CDR2 YNNKEL (reference sequence). The V and J ends lost 3 bases and 11 bases respectively, with 19 bases between them. The CDR3 contains 14 residues. The DNA of the CDR3 is TGTGCCAGCAGCCAGAGAATGGGCAGGGATCAGGCTTTCTTT. It specifies CASSQRMGRDQAFF.

This clonotype was found many times. This chain joins TRBV12-5 and TRBJ2-7; the D gene could be TRBD1 or TRBD2 (6 bases each). The germline V gene has CDR1 LGHNT and CDR2 FRNRAP. V shed 8 bases and J shed 0 bases, with 11 bases lying between them. The CDR3 spans 13 residues. CDR3: CASRGAASYEQYF. CDR3 DNA sequence: TGTGCTAGTAGGGGGGCGGCCTCCTACGAGCAGTACTTC. The variable domain in full, with the rest retrieved from reference TRBV12-5 and TRBJ2-7, is DARVTQTPRHKVTEMGQEVTMRCQPILGHNTVFWYRQTMMQGLELLAYFRNRAPLDDSGMPKDRFSAEMPDATLATLKIQPSEPRDSAVYFCASRGAASYEQYFGPGTRLTVT.

This sequence joins TRBV20-1 and TRBJ2-7; 14 bases align to TRBD2. CDR1 and CDR2 from the germline V gene are DFQATT and SNEGSKA (reference sequence). There are 13 residues in the CDR3. The ends lost 8 bases at V and 4 bases at J; junction bases unmatched: 4. The CDR3 is CSRGTSGSYEQYF. The CDR3 bases are TGCAGTAGGGGGACTAGCGGGAGTTACGAGCAGTACTTC.